A single T cell receptor (beta chain) is shown here with its context. Its antigen remains unidentified. Base qualities are missing; no much larger clone stands one base away. The library was prepared using the immunoSEQ multiplex PCR assay. TCRdb took over this immuneACCESS table, retaining in-frame rearrangements with V and J assigned. Such tables are incomplete; in checked studies, under half of the missing clones stem from an unresolved V gene, and the remainder is unexplained. The sample table contains 85,000 to 90,000 clones; only one count was recorded for more than 75% of them. The ten largest clonotypes hold around 2.1% of the sample. The data derive from a study of control samples from healthy donors and cancer patients (dated by TCRdb to the early 2020s). The CDR3 spans 14 residues, from the cysteine through the phenylalanine. The kept DNA is CDR3 alone, 42 bases in frame from the first base. V was cut back by 0 bases and J by 8 bases, leaving a gap of 13 bases between them. CDR1 LGHNA and CDR2 YSLEER are derived from the germline V gene.

Sequencing was carried out using blood. The receptor chain draws on TRBV4-3 and TRBJ1-2, with the D gene not confidently named. The sequence derives from a woman in her forties in good health. The DNA reads as follows: TGCGCCAGCAGCCAAGATGGTAACCCCGCGGGCTACACCTTC. Translated, this gives CASSQDGNPAGYTF.